This TCR beta chain was sequenced during a study of blood T cell repertoires in COVID-19. About the research overall: PBMCs, B-cell-depleted T cells, or T cells provided the cDNA or gDNA that made up the material.

Original processing notes: Reference gene primer amplification gave estimated nucleated cell counts. The table came from immunoSEQ multiplex PCR; TCRdb's copy has only in-frame clones and leaves some out. Clone size and the V and J calls come from that table; the DNA yielded D and trimming. Of some 120,000 clones in the sample, about 83% were seen once. Germline CDR1 reads SNHLY; CDR2 reads FYNNEI. The CDR3 extends over 14 amino acids. With 4 bases removed from V and 2 bases from J, the gap between germline ends came to 9 bases. The sample holds many counts of this clone. This TCR was sampled from a man aged 55 to 70 with acute or convalescent COVID-19. V gene TRBV2 combines with J gene TRBJ1-3; tentatively, D is TRBD1 (5 bases). Sequencing input: peripheral blood. CDR3 sequence: CASSARATGNTIYF. The DNA for the CDR3 is TGTGCCAGCAGTGCCAGGGCCACTGGAAACACCATATATTTT.